This T cell receptor beta chain was captured by sequencing in a study of blood T cell repertoires in COVID-19. Generated by immunoSEQ multiplex PCR, the TCRdb table keeps only in-frame clones and is missing some. The repertoire includes 270,000 or so clones, around 82% of them detected once, and less than 4% sits in the top ten. After removal of 5 bases from V and 2 bases from J, the junction contained 9 bases not matched to a gene. Germline V gene sequence: CDR1 MNHEY, CDR2 SVGAGI. The CDR3 contains 15 residues. Material for sequencing was peripheral blood. The genes are TRBV6-5 and TRBJ2-7; 7 positions agree with TRBD2. This TCR was recovered from a young woman with acute or convalescent COVID-19. DNA for the CDR3: TGTGCCAGCAGTCCCCGGCCAGCGGGAACCTACGAGCAGTACTTC. It encodes CASSPRPAGTYEQYF.